The rows below give T cell receptor beta chains drawn from one sample of a study of blood T cell repertoires in COVID-19. The data were produced by immunoSEQ multiplex PCR, yet TCRdb's version contains in-frame clones alone and is incomplete. The sample lists 70,000 or so clones; roughly 77% were seen once. Material: peripheral blood. These receptors were collected from a woman between 65 and 79 years old with acute or convalescent COVID-19. CDR3s leave out the opening cysteine and the closing phenylalanine or tryptophan.

>TRBV10-3|TRBJ1-1
AITAGEGNTEAF
>TRBV18|TRBJ1-2
ASSPSDRGNGYT
>TRBV9|TRBJ2-3
ASSARTGSTDTQY
>TRBV29-1|TRBJ1-2
SVERGDSPNYGYT
>TRBV6-1|TRBJ1-5
ASSEAGGSNQPQH
>TRBV29-1|TRBJ2-2
SVGSGNTGELF
>TRBV12-2|TRBJ2-2
ASRSLLDRENTGELF
>TRBV7-2|TRBJ1-1
ASSFKRGYTEAF
>TRBV2|TRBJ1-5
ASSEMGSGNQPQH
>TRBV11-3|TRBJ1-1
ASSLDWAGAKNTEAF
>TRBV5-1|TRBJ1-5
ASSLGGDPNQPQH
>TRBV27|TRBJ1-2
ACNRGDGYT
>TRBV12-5|TRBJ1-1
ASGPGTVLPGRNTEAF
>TRBV2|TRBJ2-5
ASSGGGQETQY
>TRBV7-9|TRBJ2-7
ASSSLAGGYEQY
>TRBV2|TRBJ1-1
ASSATQGITEAF
>TRBV2|TRBJ2-5
ASHDVADQETQY
>TRBV7-2|TRBJ1-2
ASSLDGLYGYT
>TRBV3-1/TRBV3-2|TRBJ1-4
ASSRAGQGGDEKLF
>TRBV7-2|TRBJ2-6
ASSQQGSGANVLT
>TRBV28|TRBJ1-4
ASSGQGTNEKLF
>TRBV3-1/TRBV3-2|TRBJ1-5
ASSQEVGGSNQPQH
>TRBV5-4|TRBJ2-1
ASSLPSANEQF
>TRBV7-2|TRBJ2-2
ASSNSGSFTGELF
>TRBV7-2|TRBJ2-2
ASSLASGSGTGELF
>TRBV11-3|TRBJ2-3
ASSRGGSTDTQY
>TRBV6-5|TRBJ2-7
ASSYFTSGYSYEQY
>TRBV9|TRBJ1-1
ASSVGSMTGLTEAF
>TRBV5-1|TRBJ2-7
ASSPRGQVDEQY
>TRBV27|TRBJ1-1
ASTPEWGLNTEAF
>TRBV7-7|TRBJ2-2
ASSSTPGGELF